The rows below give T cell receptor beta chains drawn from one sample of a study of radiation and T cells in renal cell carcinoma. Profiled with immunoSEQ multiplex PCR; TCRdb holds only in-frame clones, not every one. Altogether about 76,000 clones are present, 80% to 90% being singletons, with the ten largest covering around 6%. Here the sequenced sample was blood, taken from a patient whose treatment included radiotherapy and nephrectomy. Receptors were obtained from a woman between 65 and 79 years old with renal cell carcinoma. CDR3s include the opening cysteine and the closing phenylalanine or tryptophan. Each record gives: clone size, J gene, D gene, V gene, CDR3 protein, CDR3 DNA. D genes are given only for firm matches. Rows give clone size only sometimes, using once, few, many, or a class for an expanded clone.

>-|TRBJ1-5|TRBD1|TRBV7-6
CASSRTGWDQPQHF
TGTGCCAGCAGCAGGACAGGTTGGGATCAGCCCCAGCATTTT
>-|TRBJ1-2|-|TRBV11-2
CASSRNWADLINYGYTF
TGTGCCAGCAGCAGAAATTGGGCAGACCTGATTAACTATGGCTACACCTTC
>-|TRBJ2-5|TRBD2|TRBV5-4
CASSLAWTMTSRQETQYF
TGTGCCAGCAGCTTGGCCTGGACTATGACTAGCCGTCAAGAGACCCAGTACTTC
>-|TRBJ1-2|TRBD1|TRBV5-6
CASSTTGDGYTF
TGTGCCAGCAGCACCACAGGGGACGGCTACACCTTC
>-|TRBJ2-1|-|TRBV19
CASALGVGTSNEQFF
TGTGCCAGTGCCTTAGGAGTCGGGACTTCTAATGAGCAGTTCTTC
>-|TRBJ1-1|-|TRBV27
CASSFWGDDTEAFF
TGTGCCAGCAGTTTCTGGGGGGATGACACTGAAGCTTTCTTT
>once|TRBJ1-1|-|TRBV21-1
CASSRAGIEAFF
TGTGCCAGCAGCAGAGCCGGGATTGAAGCTTTCTTT
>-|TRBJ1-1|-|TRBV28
CASSFPGAPNTEAFF
TGTGCCAGCAGTTTCCCGGGCGCTCCAAACACTGAAGCTTTCTTT
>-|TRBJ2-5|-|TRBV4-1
CASSHLILLETQYF
TGCGCCAGCAGCCATCTGATCCTTTTGGAGACCCAGTACTTC
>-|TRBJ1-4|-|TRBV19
CASSLMGATNEKLFF
TGTGCCAGTAGTCTCATGGGTGCAACTAATGAAAAACTGTTTTTT
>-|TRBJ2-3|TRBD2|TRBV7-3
CASSVAGARTDTQYF
TGTGCCAGCAGCGTAGCGGGGGCCCGCACAGATACGCAGTATTTT
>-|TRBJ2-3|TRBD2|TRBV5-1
CASSTRTSGSTDTQYF
TGCGCCAGCAGCACCCGGACTAGCGGAAGCACAGATACGCAGTATTTT
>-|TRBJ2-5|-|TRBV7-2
CASSPSSARETQYF
TGTGCCAGCAGCCCAAGCTCCGCCCGAGAGACCCAGTACTTC
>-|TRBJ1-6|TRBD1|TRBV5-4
CASSSHDQGGSSSPLHF
TGTGCCAGCAGCTCCCACGATCAGGGGGGCTCTAGTTCACCCCTCCACTTT
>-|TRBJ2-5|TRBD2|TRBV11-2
CASSLVRGDWETQYF
TGTGCCAGCAGCTTAGTACGGGGGGACTGGGAGACCCAGTACTTC
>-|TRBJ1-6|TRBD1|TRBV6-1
CASSDSTGGNSPLHF
TGTGCCAGCAGTGACTCCACAGGGGGTAATTCACCCCTCCACTTT
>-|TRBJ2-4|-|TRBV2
CASLHGGLIAKNIQYF
TGTGCCAGCCTCCATGGGGGGCTTATAGCCAAAAACATTCAGTACTTC
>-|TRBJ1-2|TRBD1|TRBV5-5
CASSHRQGSAYGYTF
TGTGCCAGCAGCCATCGACAGGGTTCGGCCTATGGCTACACCTTC
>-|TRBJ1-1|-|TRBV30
CAWSPFSGLEAFF
TGTGCCTGGAGTCCTTTTAGCGGGTTAGAAGCTTTCTTT
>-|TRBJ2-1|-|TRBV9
CASSSPPGDSQNEQFF
TGTGCCAGCAGCTCCCCCCCCGGAGACTCACAAAATGAGCAGTTCTTC
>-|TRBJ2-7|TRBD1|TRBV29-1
CSVETGTGGQEQYF
TGCAGCGTTGAAACTGGGACAGGGGGCCAAGAGCAGTACTTC
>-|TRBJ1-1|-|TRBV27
CASRDTLMNTEAFF
TGTGCCAGCAGGGATACCCTAATGAACACTGAAGCTTTCTTT
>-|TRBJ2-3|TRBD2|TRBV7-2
CASSFVLMAGGPDTQYF
TGTGCCAGCAGCTTCGTATTAATGGCGGGGGGCCCAGATACGCAGTATTTT
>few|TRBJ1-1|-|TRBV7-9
CASSPTEINTEAFF
TGTGCCAGCAGCCCGACGGAGATAAACACTGAAGCTTTCTTT
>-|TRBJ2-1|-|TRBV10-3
CAIRPQGQGGNEQFF
TGTGCCATCAGGCCACAGGGCCAGGGCGGGAATGAGCAGTTCTTC
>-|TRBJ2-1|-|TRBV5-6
CASSPAPAAYNEQFF
TGTGCCAGCAGCCCAGCCCCAGCAGCCTACAATGAGCAGTTCTTC
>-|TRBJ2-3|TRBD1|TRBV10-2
CASSGGTGRTDTQYF
TGCGCCAGCAGTGGGGGGACAGGGAGGACAGATACGCAGTATTTT
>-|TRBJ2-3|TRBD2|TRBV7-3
CASSSRTSAGTDTQYF
TGTGCCAGCAGCTCAAGGACTAGCGCAGGCACAGATACGCAGTATTTT
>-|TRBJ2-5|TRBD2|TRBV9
CASSPHGLASQETQYF
TGTGCCAGCAGCCCTCATGGACTAGCGAGCCAAGAGACCCAGTACTTC
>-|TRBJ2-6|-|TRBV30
CAWSGLFSGANVLTF
TGTGCCTGGAGTGGTTTATTCTCTGGGGCCAACGTCCTGACTTTC
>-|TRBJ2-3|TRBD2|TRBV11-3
CASSGGQLAGGHTQYF
TGTGCCAGCAGCGGGGGCCAACTAGCGGGGGGACATACGCAGTATTTT
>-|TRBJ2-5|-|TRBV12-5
CASGLGSAQETQYF
TGTGCTAGTGGTTTAGGTAGCGCTCAAGAGACCCAGTACTTC
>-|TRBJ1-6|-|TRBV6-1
CASRPDEGGNSPLHF
TGTGCCAGCAGGCCTGACGAGGGGGGAAATTCACCCCTCCACTTT
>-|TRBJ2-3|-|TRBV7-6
CASSLKGKPQYF
TGTGCCAGCAGCTTAAAAGGGAAACCGCAGTATTTT
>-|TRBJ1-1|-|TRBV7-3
CASSFRTDTEAFF
TGTGCCAGCAGCTTCCGGACAGACACTGAAGCTTTCTTT
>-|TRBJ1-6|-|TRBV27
CASSLYGLVAVGASPLHF
TGTGCCAGCAGTTTATATGGCCTGGTGGCAGTGGGGGCCTCACCCCTCCACTTT
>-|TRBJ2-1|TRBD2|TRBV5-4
CASSLGLAGSPSNEQFF
TGTGCCAGCAGCTTGGGGCTAGCGGGGAGCCCATCGAATGAGCAGTTCTTC
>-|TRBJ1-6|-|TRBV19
CASTNGGSYNSPLHF
TGTGCCAGTACCAACGGGGGTTCCTATAATTCACCCCTCCACTTT
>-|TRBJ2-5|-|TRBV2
CASSENRQSQYF
TGTGCCAGCAGTGAAAATAGGCAAAGTCAGTACTTC
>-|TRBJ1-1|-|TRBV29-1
CSVDAGVRITEAFF
TGCAGCGTTGATGCCGGGGTAAGGATCACTGAAGCTTTCTTT
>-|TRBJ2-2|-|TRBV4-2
CASSQAGNADGELFF
TGTGCCAGCAGCCAAGCGGGTAACGCGGACGGGGAGCTGTTTTTT
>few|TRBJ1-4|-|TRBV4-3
CASSQNRVTTNEKLFF
TGCGCCAGCAGCCAAAACAGGGTGACAACTAATGAAAAACTGTTTTTT
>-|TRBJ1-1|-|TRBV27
CASSWDRRHTEAFF
TGTGCCAGCAGTTGGGACCGTCGCCACACTGAAGCTTTCTTT
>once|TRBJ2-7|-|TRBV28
CASTPRTLYEQYF
TGTGCCAGCACCCCCAGGACTCTCTACGAGCAGTACTTC
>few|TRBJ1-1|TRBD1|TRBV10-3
CAIRGTGRAAEAFF
TGTGCCATCAGGGGGACAGGGAGGGCCGCTGAAGCTTTCTTT
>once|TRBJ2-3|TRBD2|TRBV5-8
CASSSGVLTDTQYF
TGTGCCAGCAGCAGCGGGGTCCTCACAGATACGCAGTATTTT
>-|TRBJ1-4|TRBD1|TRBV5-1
CASSLTGGNNEKLFF
TGCGCCAGCAGCTTGACAGGGGGGAATAATGAAAAACTGTTTTTT
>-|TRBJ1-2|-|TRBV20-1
CSAGAYGYTF
TGCAGTGCTGGGGCTTATGGCTACACCTTC
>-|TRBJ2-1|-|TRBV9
CASSVPSNNEQFF
TGTGCCAGCAGCGTACCATCTAACAATGAGCAGTTCTTC
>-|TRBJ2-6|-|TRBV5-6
CASSFKGVVSGANVLTF
TGTGCCAGCAGCTTTAAGGGGGTCGTTTCTGGGGCCAACGTCCTGACTTTC
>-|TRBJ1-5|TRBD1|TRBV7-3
CASSLTSWGTGNQPQHF
TGTGCCAGCAGCTTAACGAGTTGGGGGACAGGCAATCAGCCCCAGCATTTT
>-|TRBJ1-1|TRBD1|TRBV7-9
CASSLGQGTRSTEAFF
TGTGCCAGCAGCTTAGGACAGGGGACAAGGAGCACTGAAGCTTTCTTT
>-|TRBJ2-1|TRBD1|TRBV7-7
CASSLQGQGGDEQFF
TGTGCTAGCAGCTTACAGGGACAGGGGGGAGATGAGCAGTTCTTC
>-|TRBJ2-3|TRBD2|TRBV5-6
CASSLKSGGTDTQYF
TGTGCCAGCAGCTTGAAAAGCGGGGGCACAGATACGCAGTATTTT
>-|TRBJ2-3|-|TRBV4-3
CASSQDVQASTDTQYF
TGCGCCAGCAGCCAAGATGTCCAGGCTAGCACAGATACGCAGTATTTT